Listed here are 29 T cell receptor beta chains from one sample, sequenced in a study of blood T cells in healthy people across ages. A J-beta primer mix and a sample-barcoded 5' primer were used in a second PCR of roughly 6 to 11 cycles. One entry per CDR3 protein results from TCRdb running MiXCR on the 5' RACE reads. The sample shows 250,000 to 300,000 distinct CDR3 sequences, around 29% of them seen only once. Material: blood. The receptors come from a woman in her 70s in good health.

This clonotype was observed many times. The CDR3 loop is CASSPPSDEQFF. In DNA, the CDR3 is TGTGCCAGCAGCCCACCCTCCGATGAGCAGTTCTTC. The chain uses TRBV7-2 and TRBJ2-1; D remains unclear. V was pared by 5 bases and J by 8 bases, with 10 bases between. This CDR3 is built from 12 residues. Germline V lookup: CDR1 SGHTA, CDR2 FQGNSA.

About this clonotype itself: The junction differs from germline at one of its ends, possibly a read error. This chain links TRBV7-3 with TRBJ2-5; D not resolved. The CDR3 is 13 residues long. The germline CDR1 and CDR2 sequences are SGHTA and FQGTGA. The CDR3 loop reads CASSLNSQEAQYF. As DNA, the CDR3 is TGTGCCAGCAGCTTAAACAGCCAAGAGGCCCAGTACTTC.

The chain uses TRBV4-3 and TRBJ1-5, with no clear D. CDR3 size: 13 residues. Germline-derived CDR1 and CDR2 are LGHNA and YSLEER. V dropped 4 bases and J dropped 7 bases, with 11 bases sitting between them. As DNA, the CDR3 is TGCGCCAGCAGCCCTGACACGAGGCAGCCCCAGCATTTT. It yields the protein CASSPDTRQPQHF.

Only a few counts were recorded for this clonotype. V usage is TRBV4-1 and J usage is TRBJ1-5; tentatively, D is TRBD1 (5 bases). From germline, CDR1 is MGHRA and CDR2 YSYEKL. CDR3 length: 14 residues. With 1 base removed from V and 6 bases from J, the gap between germline ends came to 10 bases. CDR3 protein: CASSQVQGTQPQHF. The CDR3 region has the DNA TGCGCCAGCAGCCAAGTCCAGGGTACTCAGCCCCAGCATTTT.

J is TRBJ1-1 and V is TRBV20-1, with D perhaps TRBD1 (5 bases). The CDR3 is 11 amino acids. The V end lost 6 bases, the J end lost 5 bases, and 10 bases lay between the germline ends. The V gene's germline CDR1 is DFQATT and CDR2 SNEGSKA (reference sequence). The CDR3 nucleotides are TGCAGTGCGATCGAGGGGACTGAAGCTTTCTTT. It codes for CSAIEGTEAFF.

The chain joins TRBV24-1 to TRBJ1-4; no clear D gene. Germline V gene data show CDR1 as KGHDR and CDR2 as SFDVKD. The CDR3 sequence is 9 residues long. CDR3 loop: CATNEKLFF. The CDR3 nucleotides are TGTGCAACTAATGAAAAACTGTTTTTT.

CDR3 residues: CASSDSLRGGSDTQYF. For the CDR3, the DNA is TGTGCCAGCAGCGACAGCCTCAGAGGAGGGTCAGATACGCAGTATTTT. The chain joins TRBV7-8 to TRBJ2-3; the D gene is possibly TRBD2 (6 bases). Trimming pared 5 bases from V and 4 bases from J, leaving 19 bases between. This CDR3 is built from 16 residues. CDR1 is SGHVS and CDR2 is FQNEAQ in the germline V gene.

This clonotype was seen a few times. V and J are TRBV7-9 and TRBJ1-1, with D possibly matching TRBD1 (5 bases). Trimming removed 1 base from V and 10 bases from J, with 10 bases in between. The CDR3 covers 12 residues. Germline CDR1 reads SEHNR; CDR2 reads FQNEAQ (reference sequence). Written as DNA, the CDR3 is TGTGCCAGCAGCTTAGAGGCCGGGGGAGCTTTCTTT. Translated: CASSLEAGGAFF.

In this sample, this clonotype turned up many times. The genes are TRBV29-1 and TRBJ2-1, with D perhaps TRBD2 (7 bases). CDR1 is SQVTM and CDR2 is ANQGSEA in the germline V gene. This CDR3 has 17 amino acids. The V end was cut by 7 bases, the J end by 4 bases, with 26 bases between. The CDR3 loop reads CSGTYRVGGRGYNEQFF. The CDR3 nucleotides are TGCAGCGGCACCTACCGGGTCGGGGGGCGAGGGTACAATGAGCAGTTCTTC.

This clonotype came up a few times. This rearrangement joins TRBV9 to TRBJ1-1; D not resolved. The germline V gene has CDR1 SGDLS and CDR2 YYNGEE. The CDR3 is 14 amino acids. V gave up 3 bases and J gave up 4 bases, with 13 bases separating them. The DNA of the CDR3 is TGTGCCAGCAGCGCCTCGGGGAGGGTCACTGAAGCTTTCTTT. This codes for CASSASGRVTEAFF.

The chain carries TRBV4-3 and TRBJ1-4, with D possibly being TRBD1 (5 bases). The germline V gene has CDR1 LGHNA and CDR2 YSLEER. Deletions cut 3 bases from V and 5 bases from J, with 16 bases between. The CDR3 has 16 residues. The CDR3 region is CASSHGADSTNEKLFF. CDR3 bases: TGCGCCAGCAGCCATGGGGCCGACAGCACGAATGAAAAACTGTTTTTT.

This chain connects TRBV14 to TRBJ2-5; D is possibly TRBD1 (7 bases). The J call is in doubt because the DNA end fits TRBJ2-7 better. Germline V gene sequence: CDR1 SGHDN, CDR2 FVKESK. The length of the CDR3 is 15 residues. The CDR3 loop is CASSQVTGRFSEQYF. The CDR3 bases are TGTGCCAGCAGCCAAGTGACAGGGAGGTTCTCCGAGCAGTACTTC.

This clonotype was picked up many times. The rearrangement links TRBV29-1 to TRBJ1-2; D is unclear. The CDR3 is 12 residues long. V shed 6 bases and J shed 8 bases, with 16 bases lying between them. Germline lookup yields CDR1 SQVTM and CDR2 ANQGSEA. CDR3 DNA sequence: TGCAGCGTCACGTCCCCCCAGAGGGGCTACACCTTC. Translation gives CSVTSPQRGYTF.

The rearrangement links TRBV5-4 to TRBJ1-2, with D hard to call. Deletions cut 1 base from V and 14 bases from J, with 18 bases between. CDR1 SGHNT and CDR2 YYREEE come from the germline V gene (reference sequence). The CDR3 contains 13 residues. The CDR3 loop reads CASSLFSSRPGTF. The DNA for the CDR3 is TGTGCCAGCAGCTTGTTCTCGTCGAGACCGGGAACCTTC.

In its sample, this clonotype was seen a few times. One junction end disagrees with the germline gene, perhaps due to a read error. The chain joins TRBV6-2 or TRBV6-3 to TRBJ2-5; D call uncertain. The germline V gene has CDR1 MNHEY and CDR2 SVGEGT. The CDR3 extends over 11 amino acids. CDR3 region: CTSSFRETQYF. The CDR3 region has the DNA TGTACCAGCAGTTTCCGGGAGACCCAGTACTTC.

This clonotype occurred a few times. This chain links TRBV4-1 with TRBJ2-3; 7 positions agree with TRBD1. V lost 0 bases and J lost 2; bases outside the gene matches: 8. The CDR3 is made up of 17 amino acids. Germline values: CDR1 MGHRA, CDR2 YSYEKL. The CDR3 DNA sequence: TGCGCCAGCAGCCAAGATTCGGGGACAGCCTACACAGATACGCAGTATTTT. It encodes CASSQDSGTAYTDTQYF.

This clonotype was seen only a few times. This chain uses TRBV28 with TRBJ2-1; D is ambiguous. Germline V gene data show CDR1 as MDHEN and CDR2 as SYDVKM. The CDR3 extends over 13 amino acids. V was trimmed by 6 bases and J by 3 bases, leaving 9 bases between them. CDR3 DNA sequence: TGTGCCAGCAGCAGCGTGAACTACAATGAGCAGTTCTTC. Protein sequence: CASSSVNYNEQFF.

The chain has TRBV15 and TRBJ2-1; 8 bases are a match to TRBD1. CDR1 is LNHNV and CDR2 is YYDKDF in the germline V gene (reference sequence). Trimming cost V 0 bases and J 5 bases; bases outside gene matches: 3. CDR3 size: 15 residues. Written as DNA, the CDR3 is TGTGCCACCAGCAGAGACGGGGACAGGAACAATGAGCAGTTCTTC. Its protein product is CATSRDGDRNNEQFF. The whole variable domain, filled in from reference TRBV15 and TRBJ2-1, reads DAMVIQNPRYQVTQFGKPVTLSCSQTLNHNVMYWYQQKSSQAPKLLFHYYDKDFNNEADTPDNFQSRRPNTSFCFLDIRSPGLGDTAMYLCATSRDGDRNNEQFFGPGTRLTVL.

V gene TRBV4-1 combines with J gene TRBJ2-5, with 8 bases matching TRBD2. The end of the DNA fits TRBJ2-1 better, so the J call may be wrong. The CDR3 loop spans 15 amino acids. The germline CDR1 and CDR2 sequences are MGHRA and YSYEKL. Written as DNA, the CDR3 is TGCGCCAGCAGCCAAGCGGGAGGGCTTTACAATGAGCAGTTCTTC. It specifies CASSQAGGLYNEQFF.

There are a few counts of this clonotype. In DNA, the CDR3 is TGTGCCAGCAGCCAAGATCGGTCTTCTAACTATGGCTACACCTTC. Its protein is CASSQDRSSNYGYTF. The chain recombines TRBV14 with TRBJ1-2, with D uncertain. Germline CDR1 and CDR2: SGHDN and FVKESK. Trimming took off 0 bases at V and 0 bases at J, with 8 bases between the two ends. This CDR3 region has 15 residues.

This clonotype appeared a few times. V and J are TRBV5-1 and TRBJ1-1; D ambiguous. Germline V gives CDR1 SGHRS, CDR2 YFSETQ. Trimming left V 1 base short and J 1 base short, with 8 bases between. This CDR3 spans 14 amino acids. The CDR3 sequence is CASSLILANTEAFF. CDR3 in DNA: TGCGCCAGCAGCTTGATCCTCGCGAACACTGAAGCTTTCTTT.

This clonotype was counted between two and nine times. This chain connects TRBV5-1 to TRBJ1-4, with 7 nucleotides matching TRBD1. The ends lost 4 bases at V and 6 bases at J; junction bases unmatched: 6. Germline assignment: CDR1 SGHRS and CDR2 YFSETQ. The length of the CDR3 is 14 residues. The CDR3 sequence is CASSPDRPHEKLFF. The CDR3 DNA reads as TGCGCCAGCAGCCCGGACAGGCCTCATGAAAAACTGTTTTTT.

This clonotype appeared once. The J gene is TRBJ2-2, the V gene TRBV12-3 or TRBV12-4; D perhaps matches TRBD2 (5 bases). This CDR3 is 16 amino acids long. Trimming removed 6 bases from V and 4 bases from J, with 18 bases in between. As DNA, the CDR3 is TGTGCCAGCAGCCCCCGTTCCGGGATACTCACCGGGGAGCTGTTTTTT. Translation: CASSPRSGILTGELFF.

V and J are TRBV6-6 and TRBJ1-4; no clear D gene. CDR3 length equals 17 residues. The V end lost 3 bases, the J end lost 5 bases, and 19 bases lay between the germline ends. The germline V gene has CDR1 MNHNY and CDR2 SVGAGI (reference sequence). The CDR3 loop reads CASSYRRTATENEKLFF. CDR3 bases: TGTGCCAGCAGTTATAGGAGGACGGCCACTGAAAATGAAAAACTGTTTTTT.

This chain connects TRBV7-2 to TRBJ1-2, with no clear D. V lost 1 base and J lost 2, with 8 bases in between. Germline-derived CDR1 and CDR2 are SGHTA and FQGNSA. This CDR3 comprises 14 residues. Here the CDR3 reads CASSLEPGNYGYTF. CDR3 DNA: TGTGCCAGCAGCTTAGAGCCCGGGAACTATGGCTACACCTTC.

This clonotype has only a few counts. The J gene is TRBJ1-1, the V gene TRBV7-3, with TRBD1 as a possible D gene (5 bases). V lost 5 bases and J 5 bases, leaving 12 bases between the germline ends. In germline, CDR1 is SGHTA, CDR2 FQGTGA. The CDR3 runs 13 residues. The CDR3: CASSPGGTTEAFF. In nucleotides, the CDR3 is TGTGCCAGCAGCCCCGGGGGTACGACTGAAGCTTTCTTT.

In this sample, this clonotype turned up many times. CDR3 nucleotide sequence: TGTGCCAGCAGCTCAACAGGGGGTAGCAATCAGCCCCAGCATTTT. Its protein is CASSSTGGSNQPQHF. The chain combines TRBV7-9 with TRBJ1-5; 8 nucleotides align to TRBD1. V shed 4 bases, J shed 0 bases, and the junction held 2 bases outside the gene matches. Germline CDR1 SEHNR, CDR2 FQNEAQ (reference sequence). The CDR3 has 15 residues. Combining the CDR3 with reference TRBV7-9 and TRBJ1-5 gives the whole variable domain DTGVSQNPRHKITKRGQNVTFRCDPISEHNRLYWYRQTLGQGPEFLTYFQNEAQLEKSRLLSDRFSAERPKGSFSTLEIQRTEQGDSAMYLCASSSTGGSNQPQHFGDGTRLSIL.

The CDR3 sequence is CASSAPEGNQPQHF. DNA for the CDR3: TGTGCCAGCAGTGCCCCAGAAGGGAATCAGCCCCAGCATTTT. The chain combines TRBV28 with TRBJ1-5; D gene uncertain. V lost 5 bases and J 4 bases, leaving 12 bases between the germline ends. Germline assignment: CDR1 MDHEN and CDR2 SYDVKM. CDR3 size: 14 residues. The full variable domain, rest sourced from reference TRBV28 and TRBJ1-5, is DVKVTQSSRYLVKRTGEKVFLECVQDMDHENMFWYRQDPGLGLRLIYFSYDVKMKEKGDIPEGYSVSREKKERFSLILESASTNQTSMYLCASSAPEGNQPQHFGDGTRLSIL.

This rearrangement joins TRBV5-6 to TRBJ2-5, with 7 nucleotides matching TRBD2. The V and J ends lost 7 bases and 5 bases, in that order; junction bases with no gene match: 5. This CDR3 has 12 residues. CDR1 and CDR2 from the germline V gene are SGHDT and YYEEEE. CDR3 nucleotides: TGTGCCAGCTCCGGACTAGTGGAGACCCAGTACTTC. This translates into CASSGLVETQYF.